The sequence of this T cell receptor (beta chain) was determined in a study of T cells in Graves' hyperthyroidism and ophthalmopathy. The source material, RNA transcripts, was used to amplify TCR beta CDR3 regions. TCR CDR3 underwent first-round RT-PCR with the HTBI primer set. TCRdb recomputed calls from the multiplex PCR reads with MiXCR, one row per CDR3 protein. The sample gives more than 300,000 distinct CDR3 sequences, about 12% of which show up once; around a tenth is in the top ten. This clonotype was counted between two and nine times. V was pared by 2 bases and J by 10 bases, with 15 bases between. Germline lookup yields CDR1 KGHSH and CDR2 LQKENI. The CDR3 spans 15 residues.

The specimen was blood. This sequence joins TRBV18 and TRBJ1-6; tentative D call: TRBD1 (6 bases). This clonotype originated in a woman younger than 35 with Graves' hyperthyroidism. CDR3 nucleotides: TGTGCCAGCTCACCAATAGGACAGTTTGAATCACCCCTCCACTTT. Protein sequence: CASSPIGQFESPLHF.